This TCR beta chain comes out of a study of T cell changes during pregnancy in multiple sclerosis. The CDR3 is made up of 13 amino acids. The V end was cut by 4 bases, the J end by 4 bases, with 11 bases between. Germline CDR1 reads SGHTS; CDR2 reads YDEGEE. Produced via immunoSEQ multiplex PCR; TCRdb's table is partial and in-frame only. This table holds around 44,000 clones, 85% to 95% found once. The genes are TRBV5-8 and TRBJ1-2; the D gene is possibly TRBD1 (6 bases). This clonotype was sampled from a female donor with multiple sclerosis, enrolled in a pregnancy study. Here the sequenced sample was CD8+ T cells from peripheral blood mononuclear cells, taken in the third trimester of pregnancy. CDR3 nucleotides: TGTGCCAGCAGCCTAGGACAGAGCTATGGCTACACCTTC. Its translation: CASSLGQSYGYTF.